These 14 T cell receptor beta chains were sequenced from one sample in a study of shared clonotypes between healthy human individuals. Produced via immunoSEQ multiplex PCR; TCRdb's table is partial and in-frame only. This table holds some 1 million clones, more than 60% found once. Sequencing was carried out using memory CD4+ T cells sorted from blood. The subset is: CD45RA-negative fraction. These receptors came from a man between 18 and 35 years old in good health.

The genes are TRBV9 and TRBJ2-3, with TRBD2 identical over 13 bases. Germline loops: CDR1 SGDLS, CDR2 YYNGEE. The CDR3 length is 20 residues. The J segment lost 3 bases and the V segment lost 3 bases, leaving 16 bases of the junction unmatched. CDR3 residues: CASSAGGLAGTLRKTDTQYF. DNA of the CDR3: TGTGCCAGCAGCGCGGGGGGACTAGCGGGGACCCTTCGAAAGACAGATACGCAGTATTTT. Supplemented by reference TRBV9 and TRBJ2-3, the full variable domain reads DSGVTQTPKHLITATGQRVTLRCSPRSGDLSVYWYQQSLDQGLQFLIQYYNGEERAKGNILERFSAQQFPDLHSELNLSSLELGDSALYFCASSAGGLAGTLRKTDTQYFGPGTRLTVL.

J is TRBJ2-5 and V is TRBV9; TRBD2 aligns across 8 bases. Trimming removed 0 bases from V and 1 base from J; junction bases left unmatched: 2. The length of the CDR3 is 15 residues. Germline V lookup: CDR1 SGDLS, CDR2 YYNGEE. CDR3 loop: CASSVVAGPQETQYF. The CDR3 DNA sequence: TGTGCCAGCAGCGTAGTAGCGGGGCCCCAAGAGACCCAGTACTTC.

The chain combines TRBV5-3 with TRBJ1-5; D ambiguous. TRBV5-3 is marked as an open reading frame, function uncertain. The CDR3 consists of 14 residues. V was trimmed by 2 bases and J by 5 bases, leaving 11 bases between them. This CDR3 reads CARSLITVYQPQHF. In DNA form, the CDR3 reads TGTGCCAGAAGCTTAATTACAGTTTATCAGCCCCAGCATTTT.

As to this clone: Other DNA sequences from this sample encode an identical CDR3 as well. The CDR3 loop is CASSPRGRDTGELFF. CDR3 bases: TGCGCCAGCAGCCCGCGTGGCCGGGACACCGGGGAGCTGTTTTTT. This chain joins TRBV5-1 and TRBJ2-2; D not certain. Germline V gene lookup returns CDR1 SGHRS and CDR2 YFSETQ. The CDR3 covers 15 residues. V was trimmed by 4 bases and J by 3 bases, leaving 13 bases between them.

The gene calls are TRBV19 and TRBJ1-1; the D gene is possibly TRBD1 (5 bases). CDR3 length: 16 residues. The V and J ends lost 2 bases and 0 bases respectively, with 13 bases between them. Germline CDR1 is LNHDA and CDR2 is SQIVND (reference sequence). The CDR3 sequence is CASSILLGLMNTEAFF. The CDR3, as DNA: TGTGCCAGTAGTATACTCCTGGGACTCATGAACACTGAAGCTTTCTTT.

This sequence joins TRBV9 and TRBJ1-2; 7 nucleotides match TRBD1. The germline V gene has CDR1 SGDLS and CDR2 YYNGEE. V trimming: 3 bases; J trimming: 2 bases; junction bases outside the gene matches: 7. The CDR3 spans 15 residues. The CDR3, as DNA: TGTGCCAGCAGCGGTACAGGGGCCGGAAACTATGGCTACACCTTC. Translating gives CASSGTGAGNYGYTF.

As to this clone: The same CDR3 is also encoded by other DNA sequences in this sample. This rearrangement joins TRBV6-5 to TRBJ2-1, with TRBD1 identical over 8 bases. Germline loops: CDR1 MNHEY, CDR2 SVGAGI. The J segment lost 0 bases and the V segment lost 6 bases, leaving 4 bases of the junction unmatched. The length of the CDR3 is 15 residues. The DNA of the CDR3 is TGTGCCAGCAGGCCCACAGGGGGCTCCTACAATGAGCAGTTCTTC. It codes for CASRPTGGSYNEQFF.

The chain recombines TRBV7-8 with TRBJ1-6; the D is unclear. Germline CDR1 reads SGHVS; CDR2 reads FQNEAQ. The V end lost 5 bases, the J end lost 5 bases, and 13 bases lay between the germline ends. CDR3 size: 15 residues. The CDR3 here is CASSPGFYDNSPLHF. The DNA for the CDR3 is TGTGCCAGCAGCCCTGGGTTTTACGATAATTCACCCCTCCACTTT.

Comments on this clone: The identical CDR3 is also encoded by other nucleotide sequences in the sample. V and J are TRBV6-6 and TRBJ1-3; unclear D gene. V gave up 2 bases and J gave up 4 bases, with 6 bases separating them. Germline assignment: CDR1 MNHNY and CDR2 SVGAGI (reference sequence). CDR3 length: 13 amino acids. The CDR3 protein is CASSYTTGNTIYF. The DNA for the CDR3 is TGTGCCAGCAGTTACACAACAGGAAACACCATATATTTT.

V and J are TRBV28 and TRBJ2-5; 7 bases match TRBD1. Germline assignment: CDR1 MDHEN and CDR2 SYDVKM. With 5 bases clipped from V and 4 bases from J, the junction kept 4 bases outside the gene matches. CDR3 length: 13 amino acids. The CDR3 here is CASSEQGRETQYF. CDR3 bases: TGTGCCAGCAGTGAACAGGGGCGAGAGACCCAGTACTTC.

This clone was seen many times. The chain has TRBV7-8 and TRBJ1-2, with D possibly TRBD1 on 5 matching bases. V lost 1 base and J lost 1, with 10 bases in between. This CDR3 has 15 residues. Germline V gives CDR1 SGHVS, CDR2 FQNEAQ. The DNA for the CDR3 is TGTGCCAGCAGCTTAGGAATCGGGGGTAACTATGGCTACACCTTC. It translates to CASSLGIGGNYGYTF.

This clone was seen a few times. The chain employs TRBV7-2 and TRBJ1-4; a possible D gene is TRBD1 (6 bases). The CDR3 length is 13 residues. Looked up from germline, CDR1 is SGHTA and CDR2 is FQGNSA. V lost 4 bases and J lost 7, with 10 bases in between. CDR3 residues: CASSYSRGEKLFF. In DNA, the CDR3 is TGTGCCAGCAGCTACAGCAGGGGTGAAAAACTGTTTTTT.

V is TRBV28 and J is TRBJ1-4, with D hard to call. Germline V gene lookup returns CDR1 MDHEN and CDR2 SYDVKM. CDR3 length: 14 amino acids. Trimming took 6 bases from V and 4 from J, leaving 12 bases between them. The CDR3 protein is CASRENGYNEKLFF. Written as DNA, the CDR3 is TGTGCCAGCAGGGAGAATGGGTATAATGAAAAACTGTTTTTT.

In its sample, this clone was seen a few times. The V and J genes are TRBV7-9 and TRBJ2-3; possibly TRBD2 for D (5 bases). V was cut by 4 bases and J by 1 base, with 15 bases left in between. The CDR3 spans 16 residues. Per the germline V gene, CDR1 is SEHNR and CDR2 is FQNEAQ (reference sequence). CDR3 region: CASSSNLARGTDTQYF. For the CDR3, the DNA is TGTGCCAGCAGCTCAAATCTAGCCCGGGGCACAGATACGCAGTATTTT.